Included here is one T cell receptor beta chain sequence, with context. What it recognizes is unknown. The germline CDR1 and CDR2 sequences are MGHDK and SYGVNS. The V gene end was trimmed by 6 bases and the J gene end by 3 bases; junction bases not matched to a gene: 6. The CDR3 is 15 amino acids. The data were obtained in a study of radiation and T cells in renal cell carcinoma. Turning to the study itself: Nephrectomy followed 15 Gy stereotactic body radiation by 4 weeks. General study findings and limits: Top tumor clonotypes rose in blood 2 weeks post-radiation, then contracted.

Time point in this sample: blood 2 weeks post-SBRT. Stated treatment: 15 Gy SBRT to primary tumor, nephrectomy 4 weeks later. The tumor was a clear cell renal cell carcinoma. The repertoire was sequenced with immunoSEQ multiplex PCR; TCRdb's copy has only in-frame clones and lacks some. The table records 150,000 to 190,000 clones, roughly 87% of them present only once. The sequence came from a woman between 45 and 60 years old with renal cell carcinoma. The specimen comprised blood, sampled from a patient whose treatment included radiotherapy and nephrectomy. The chain has TRBV25-1 and TRBJ2-3, with 10 positions matching TRBD1. The CDR3 loop reads CASRRTGQGTDTQYF. In DNA form, the CDR3 reads TGTGCCAGCAGGCGCACGGGACAGGGGACAGATACGCAGTATTTT.